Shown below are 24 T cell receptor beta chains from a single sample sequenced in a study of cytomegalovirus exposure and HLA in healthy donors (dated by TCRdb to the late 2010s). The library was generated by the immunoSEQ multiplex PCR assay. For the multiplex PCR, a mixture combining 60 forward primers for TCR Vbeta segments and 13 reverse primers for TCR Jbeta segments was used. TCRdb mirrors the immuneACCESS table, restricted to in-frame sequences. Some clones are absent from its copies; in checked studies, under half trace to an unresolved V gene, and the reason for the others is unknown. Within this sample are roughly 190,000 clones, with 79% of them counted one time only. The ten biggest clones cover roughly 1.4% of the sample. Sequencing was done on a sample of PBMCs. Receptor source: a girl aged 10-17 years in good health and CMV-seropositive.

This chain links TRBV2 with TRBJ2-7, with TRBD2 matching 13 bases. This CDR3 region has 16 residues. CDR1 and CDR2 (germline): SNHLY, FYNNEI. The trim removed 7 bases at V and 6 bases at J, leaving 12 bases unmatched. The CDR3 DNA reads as TGTGCCAGCAACCCTCCTCCGGGACTAGCGGGGCTCGAGCAGTACTTC. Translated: CASNPPPGLAGLEQYF.

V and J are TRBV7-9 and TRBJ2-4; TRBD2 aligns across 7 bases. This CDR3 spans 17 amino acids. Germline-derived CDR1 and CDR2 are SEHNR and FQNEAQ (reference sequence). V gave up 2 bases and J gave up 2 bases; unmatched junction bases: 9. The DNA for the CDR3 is TGTGCCAGCAGCTTAAAGGGCGGGGGTTTTCCCAAAAACATTCAGTACTTC. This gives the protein CASSLKGGGFPKNIQYF. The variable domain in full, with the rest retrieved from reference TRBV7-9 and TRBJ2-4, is DTGVSQNPRHKITKRGQNVTFRCDPISEHNRLYWYRQTLGQGPEFLTYFQNEAQLEKSRLLSDRFSAERPKGSFSTLEIQRTEQGDSAMYLCASSLKGGGFPKNIQYFGAGTRLSVL.

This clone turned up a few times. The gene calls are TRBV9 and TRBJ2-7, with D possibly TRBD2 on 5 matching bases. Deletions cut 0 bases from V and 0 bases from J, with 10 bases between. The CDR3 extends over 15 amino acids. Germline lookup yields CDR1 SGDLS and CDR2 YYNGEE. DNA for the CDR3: TGTGCCAGCAGCGTAGGATTGGGGAGCTCCTACGAGCAGTACTTC. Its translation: CASSVGLGSSYEQYF.

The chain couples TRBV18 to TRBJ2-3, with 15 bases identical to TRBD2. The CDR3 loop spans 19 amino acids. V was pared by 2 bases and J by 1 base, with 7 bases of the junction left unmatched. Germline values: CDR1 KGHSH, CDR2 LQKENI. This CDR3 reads CASSPGTSGGTMGTDTQYF. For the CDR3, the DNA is TGTGCCAGCTCACCAGGGACTAGCGGGGGGACAATGGGCACAGATACGCAGTATTTT.

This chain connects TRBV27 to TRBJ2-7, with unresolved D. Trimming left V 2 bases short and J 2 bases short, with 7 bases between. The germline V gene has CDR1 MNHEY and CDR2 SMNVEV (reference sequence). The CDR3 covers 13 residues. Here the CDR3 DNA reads TGTGCCAGCAGTTTAGGCTTCACCTACGAGCAGTACTTC. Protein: CASSLGFTYEQYF.

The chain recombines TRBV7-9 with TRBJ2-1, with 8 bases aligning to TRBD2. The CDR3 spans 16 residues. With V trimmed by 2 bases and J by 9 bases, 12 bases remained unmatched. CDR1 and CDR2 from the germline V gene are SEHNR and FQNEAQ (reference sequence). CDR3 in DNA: TGTGCCAGCAGCTTAAGTGCGGGGGGTGCGTCTGGTGAGCAGTTCTTC. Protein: CASSLSAGGASGEQFF.

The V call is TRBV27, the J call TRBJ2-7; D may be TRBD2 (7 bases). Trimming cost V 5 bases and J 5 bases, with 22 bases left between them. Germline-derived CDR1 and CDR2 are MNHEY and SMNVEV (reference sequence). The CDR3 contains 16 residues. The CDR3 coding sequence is TGTGCCAGCAGTGTGTCGGGGGGCTATGCCAGAGACGAGCAGTACTTC. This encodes CASSVSGGYARDEQYF.

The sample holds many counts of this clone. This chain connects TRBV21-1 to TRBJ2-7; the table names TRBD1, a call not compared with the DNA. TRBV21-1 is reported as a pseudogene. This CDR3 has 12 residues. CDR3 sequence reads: CASSKAGGEQYF. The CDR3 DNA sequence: TGTGCCAGCAGCAAAGCAGGGGGCGAGCAGTACTTC.

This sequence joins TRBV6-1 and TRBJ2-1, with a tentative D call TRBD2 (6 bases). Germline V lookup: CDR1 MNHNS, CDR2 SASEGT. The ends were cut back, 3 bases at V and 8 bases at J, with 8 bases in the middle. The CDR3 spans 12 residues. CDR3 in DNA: TGTGCCAGCAGTGACGGAGGGGATGAGCAGTTCTTC. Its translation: CASSDGGDEQFF.

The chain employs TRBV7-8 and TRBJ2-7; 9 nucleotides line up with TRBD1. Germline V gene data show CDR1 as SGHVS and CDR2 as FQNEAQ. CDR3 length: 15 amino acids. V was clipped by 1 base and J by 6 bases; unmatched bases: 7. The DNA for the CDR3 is TGTGCCAGCAGCTTAGTTGGGACAGGGTACGGCGAGCAGTACTTC. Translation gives CASSLVGTGYGEQYF.

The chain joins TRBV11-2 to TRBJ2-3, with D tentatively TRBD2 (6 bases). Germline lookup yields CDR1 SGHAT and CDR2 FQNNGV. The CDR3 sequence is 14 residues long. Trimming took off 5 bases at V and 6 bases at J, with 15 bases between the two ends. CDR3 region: CASSRGTSPDTQYF. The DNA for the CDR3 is TGTGCCAGCAGCCGAGGGACTTCCCCCGATACGCAGTATTTT.

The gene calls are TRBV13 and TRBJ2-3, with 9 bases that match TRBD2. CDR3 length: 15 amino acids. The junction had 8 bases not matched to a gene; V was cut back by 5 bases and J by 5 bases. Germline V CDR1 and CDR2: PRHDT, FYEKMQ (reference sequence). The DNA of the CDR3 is TGTGCCAGCAGCGTCGGGACTAGCCCCCAAGATACGCAGTATTTT. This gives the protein CASSVGTSPQDTQYF.

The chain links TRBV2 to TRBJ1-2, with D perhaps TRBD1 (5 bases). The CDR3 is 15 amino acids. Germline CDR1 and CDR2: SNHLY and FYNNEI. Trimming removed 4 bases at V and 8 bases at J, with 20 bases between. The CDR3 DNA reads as TGTGCCAGCAGTGGCGGGAGCCAGGGATTAGGCGGCTACACCTTC. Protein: CASSGGSQGLGGYTF.

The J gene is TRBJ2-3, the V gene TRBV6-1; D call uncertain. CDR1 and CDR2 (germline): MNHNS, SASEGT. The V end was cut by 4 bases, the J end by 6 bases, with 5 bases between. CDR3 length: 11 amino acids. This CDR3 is CASSAEDTQYF. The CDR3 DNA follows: TGTGCCAGCAGTGCGGAGGATACGCAGTATTTT.

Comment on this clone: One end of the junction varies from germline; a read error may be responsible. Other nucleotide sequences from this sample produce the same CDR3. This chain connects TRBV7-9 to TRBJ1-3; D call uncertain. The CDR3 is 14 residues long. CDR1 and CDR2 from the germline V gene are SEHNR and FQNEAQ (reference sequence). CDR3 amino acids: CASSLALSGNTIYF. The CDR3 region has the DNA TGTGCCAGCAGCCTAGCCCTTTCTGGAAACACCATATATTTT.

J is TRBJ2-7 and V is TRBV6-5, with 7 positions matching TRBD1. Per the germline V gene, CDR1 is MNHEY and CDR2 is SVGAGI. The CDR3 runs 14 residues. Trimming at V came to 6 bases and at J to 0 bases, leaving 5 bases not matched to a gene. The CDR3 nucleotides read TGTGCCAGCAGGATCACAGGGGACTCCTACGAGCAGTACTTC. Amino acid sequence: CASRITGDSYEQYF.

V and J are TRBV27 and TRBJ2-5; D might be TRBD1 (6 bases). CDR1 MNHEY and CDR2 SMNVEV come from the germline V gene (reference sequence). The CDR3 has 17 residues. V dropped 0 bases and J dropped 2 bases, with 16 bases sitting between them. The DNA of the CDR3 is TGTGCCAGCAGTTTATCAGGGGGTCGCCTACCACAAGAGACCCAGTACTTC. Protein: CASSLSGGRLPQETQYF.

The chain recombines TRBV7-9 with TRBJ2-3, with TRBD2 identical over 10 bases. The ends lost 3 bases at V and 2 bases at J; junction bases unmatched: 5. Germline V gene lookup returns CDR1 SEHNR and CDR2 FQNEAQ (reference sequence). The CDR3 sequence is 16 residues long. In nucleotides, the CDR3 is TGTGCCAGCAGCTTCTCCCTAGCGGGGGACACAGATACGCAGTATTTT. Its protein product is CASSFSLAGDTDTQYF.

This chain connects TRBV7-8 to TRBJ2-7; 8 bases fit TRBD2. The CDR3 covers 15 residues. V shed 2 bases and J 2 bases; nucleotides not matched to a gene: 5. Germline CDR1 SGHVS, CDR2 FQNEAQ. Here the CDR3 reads CASSLRGGTPYEQYF. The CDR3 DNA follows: TGTGCCAGCAGCTTACGCGGGGGGACACCCTACGAGCAGTACTTC. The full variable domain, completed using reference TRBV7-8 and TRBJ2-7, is GAGVSQSPRYKVAKRGQDVALRCDPISGHVSLFWYQQALGQGPEFLTYFQNEAQLDKSGLPSDRFFAERPEGSVSTLKIQRTQQEDSAVYLCASSLRGGTPYEQYFGPGTRLTVT.

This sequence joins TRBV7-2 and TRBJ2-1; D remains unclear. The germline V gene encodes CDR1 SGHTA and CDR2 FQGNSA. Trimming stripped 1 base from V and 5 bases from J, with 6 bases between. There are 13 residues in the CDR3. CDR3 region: CASSLVPDNEQFF. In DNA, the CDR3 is TGTGCCAGCAGCTTAGTACCGGACAATGAGCAGTTCTTC.

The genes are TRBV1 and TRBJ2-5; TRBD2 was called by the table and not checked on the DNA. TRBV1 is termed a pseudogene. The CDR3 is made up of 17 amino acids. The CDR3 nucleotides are TGCACCAGCAGCCAAGACACTAGCGGGGGGGCCCGGGAGACCCAGTACTTC. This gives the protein CTSSQDTSGGARETQYF.

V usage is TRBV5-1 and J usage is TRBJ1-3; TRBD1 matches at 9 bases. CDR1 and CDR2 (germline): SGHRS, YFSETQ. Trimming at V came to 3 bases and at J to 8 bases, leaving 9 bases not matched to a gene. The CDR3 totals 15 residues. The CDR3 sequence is CASSWTGTGLDTIYF. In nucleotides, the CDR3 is TGCGCCAGCAGCTGGACCGGGACAGGGCTTGACACCATATATTTT.

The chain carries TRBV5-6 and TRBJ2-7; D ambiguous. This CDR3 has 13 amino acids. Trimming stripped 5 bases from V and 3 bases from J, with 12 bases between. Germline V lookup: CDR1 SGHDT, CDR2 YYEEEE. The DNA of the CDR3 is TGTGCCAGCAGTCGAGAGATTGTCTACGAGCAGTACTTC. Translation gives CASSREIVYEQYF.

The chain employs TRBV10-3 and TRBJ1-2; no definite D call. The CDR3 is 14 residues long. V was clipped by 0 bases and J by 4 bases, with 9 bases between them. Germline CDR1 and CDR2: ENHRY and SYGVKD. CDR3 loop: CAISESEASYGYTF. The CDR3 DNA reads TGTGCCATCAGTGAGTCAGAGGCGAGCTATGGCTACACCTTC.